The 17 T cell receptor beta chains given below trace back to one sample, sequenced in a study of molecular identifiers for immune sequencing clone quantification. TCRdb fed the PCR reads into MiXCR, producing one record per CDR3 protein. This sample carries roughly 6,000 distinct CDR3 sequences, around 15% of them seen once, and the ten largest clones take 2% to 2.5%. What was sequenced was naive CD8+ T cells from blood, with Jurkat cell RNA spiked in. The subset denotes: FACS-sorted CD8+CD4-CCR7+CD45RA+ naive T cells. Every receptor here comes from a human donor in good health. Some libraries in this study had Jurkat cell RNA spiked in.

This clonotype qualifies as medium-sized (0.01 to 0.1%). This chain joins TRBV4-3 and TRBJ2-7, with 7 bases aligning to TRBD1. With 0 bases clipped from V and 2 bases from J, the junction kept 1 base outside the gene matches. CDR1 and CDR2 from the germline V gene are LGHNA and YSLEER. The CDR3 extends over 14 amino acids. The chain's CDR3 is CASSQERGPYEQYF. In DNA, the CDR3 is TGCGCCAGCAGCCAAGAGAGGGGGCCCTACGAGCAGTACTTC.

This clonotype ranks as medium-sized (0.01 to 0.1%). The rearrangement joins TRBV27 to TRBJ1-2; D gene ambiguous. Trimming took off 3 bases at V and 2 bases at J, with 7 bases between the two ends. CDR1 MNHEY and CDR2 SMNVEV come from the germline V gene (reference sequence). This CDR3 is built from 13 residues. The CDR3 region is CASSFGGNYGYTF. The CDR3 coding sequence is TGTGCCAGCAGTTTTGGTGGAAACTATGGCTACACCTTC.

This clonotype is medium-sized in the sample. CDR3 sequence reads: CASSPLGQNIQYF. As DNA, the CDR3 is TGTGCCAGCAGCCCACTGGGGCAAAACATTCAGTACTTC. J is TRBJ2-4 and V is TRBV2; D perhaps matches TRBD1 (5 bases). The CDR3 spans 13 residues. Germline V gene data show CDR1 as SNHLY and CDR2 as FYNNEI. The ends were cut back, 6 bases at V and 5 bases at J, with 11 bases in the middle.

The chain uses TRBV4-1 and TRBJ2-5; D call uncertain. The CDR3 is 16 amino acids. The ends were cut back, 1 base at V and 4 bases at J, with 16 bases in the middle. The germline V gene encodes CDR1 MGHRA and CDR2 YSYEKL. The CDR3 sequence: CASSQGAFTRGETQYF. CDR3 DNA: TGCGCCAGCAGCCAAGGTGCTTTTACTCGCGGAGAGACCCAGTACTTC.

This clonotype was observed many times. The chain has TRBV5-1 and TRBJ1-1; D remains unclear. Germline CDR1 and CDR2: SGHRS and YFSETQ. This CDR3 spans 15 amino acids. V was shortened by 4 bases and J by 4 bases, with 17 bases between the two germline ends. This CDR3 is CASSLRAPPGTEAFF. CDR3 nucleotide sequence: TGCGCCAGCAGCCTCCGGGCCCCTCCAGGCACTGAAGCTTTCTTT.

In its sample, this clonotype ranks as medium-sized. The chain carries TRBV7-9 and TRBJ2-3; D is unresolved. CDR1 is SEHNR, CDR2 FQNEAQ, per germline (reference sequence). The CDR3 is made up of 14 amino acids. Trimming pared 4 bases from V and 7 bases from J, leaving 15 bases between. In DNA, the CDR3 is TGTGCCAGCAGCTCCCTGACGAGTTCAAATACGCAGTATTTT. Protein sequence: CASSSLTSSNTQYF.

This clonotype was counted only a few times. This may be a read error, as it is one base from a much larger clone. The rearrangement links TRBV7-9 to TRBJ2-3; possibly TRBD1 for D (6 bases). The CDR3 runs to 16 residues. Germline V gives CDR1 SEHNR, CDR2 FQNEAQ (reference sequence). V was cut by 5 bases and J by 1 base, with 16 bases left in between. The CDR3 DNA sequence: TGTGCCAGCAGCCGACATGTGGGGGCCGGCACAGATACGCAGTATTTT. Translation: CASSRHVGAGTDTQYF. The full variable domain, completed using reference TRBV7-9 and TRBJ2-3, is DTGVSQNPRHKITKRGQNVTFRCDPISEHNRLYWYRQTLGQGPEFLTYFQNEAQLEKSRLLSDRFSAERPKGSFSTLEIQRTEQGDSAMYLCASSRHVGAGTDTQYFGPGTRLTVL.

By share, this clonotype counts as medium-sized. The chain carries TRBV29-1 and TRBJ2-5; TRBD1 might be the D (7 bases). The CDR3 is 15 amino acids. Germline-derived CDR1 and CDR2 are SQVTM and ANQGSEA. Trimming stripped 8 bases from V and 1 base from J, with 20 bases between. For the CDR3, the DNA is TGCAGCAACATCCCAGGAGGGGACAGCCAAGAGACCCAGTACTTC. This translates into CSNIPGGDSQETQYF.

In this sample, this clonotype is medium-sized. The chain employs TRBV5-1 and TRBJ2-3, with TRBD2 as a possible D gene (5 bases). Trimming cost V 4 bases and J 6 bases, with 6 bases left between them. CDR1 and CDR2 (germline): SGHRS, YFSETQ. The CDR3 runs to 11 residues. Here the CDR3 reads CASSPGDTQYF. CDR3 in DNA: TGCGCCAGCAGCCCGGGGGATACGCAGTATTTT.

This clonotype was detected many times. CDR3 protein: CASSSLLDNEQFF. The CDR3, as DNA: TGTGCCAGCAGTTCCTTACTCGACAATGAGCAGTTCTTC. The chain couples TRBV12-3 or TRBV12-4 to TRBJ2-1; no firm D call. The V end was cut by 4 bases, the J end by 5 bases, with 9 bases between. The CDR3 covers 13 residues.

This clonotype was observed at least ten times. The V and J genes are TRBV28 and TRBJ1-1; a weak D match, TRBD1 (5 bases). Germline values: CDR1 MDHEN, CDR2 SYDVKM. Trimming shortened V by 6 bases and J by 1 base, and 9 bases separated the two germline ends. This CDR3 region has 13 residues. In DNA form, the CDR3 reads TGTGCCAGCAGCCTGACAGAGAACACTGAAGCTTTCTTT. Its protein product is CASSLTENTEAFF. The full variable domain, in which reference TRBV28 and TRBJ1-1 provide the parts outside the CDR3, is DVKVTQSSRYLVKRTGEKVFLECVQDMDHENMFWYRQDPGLGLRLIYFSYDVKMKEKGDIPEGYSVSREKKERFSLILESASTNQTSMYLCASSLTENTEAFFGQGTRLTVV.

This clonotype is labeled medium-sized. The chain employs TRBV27 and TRBJ2-3; D is uncertain. Germline V gene data show CDR1 as MNHEY and CDR2 as SMNVEV (reference sequence). The CDR3 runs 15 residues. With 2 bases removed from V and 2 bases from J, the gap between germline ends came to 11 bases. The CDR3 DNA is TGTGCCAGCAGTTTAGGTTCGGCCTACACAGATACGCAGTATTTT. It specifies CASSLGSAYTDTQYF.

This clonotype qualifies as medium-sized. This sequence joins TRBV4-2 and TRBJ2-7, with TRBD2 identical over 7 bases. CDR3 length equals 15 residues. Germline V gene lookup returns CDR1 LGHNA and CDR2 YNFKEQ. The ends lost 2 bases at V and 5 bases at J; junction bases unmatched: 9. CDR3 sequence (DNA): TGTGCCAGCAGCCAAACCGGACTAGAAACCCACGAGCAGTACTTC. Residues: CASSQTGLETHEQYF.

The chain is built from TRBV7-9 and TRBJ2-7, with 7 positions matching TRBD1. Losses at the gene ends were 1 base for V and 3 bases for J; bases not matched to a gene: 0. The CDR3 is made up of 13 amino acids. CDR1 and CDR2 (germline): SEHNR, FQNEAQ (reference sequence). The CDR3 coding sequence is TGTGCCAGCAGCTTAGGGGACAGCTACGAGCAGTACTTC. Residues: CASSLGDSYEQYF.

This clonotype was detected many times. The rearrangement uses TRBV12-3 or TRBV12-4 and TRBJ2-5; 7 positions agree with TRBD2. The CDR3 runs to 16 residues. V dropped 8 bases and J dropped 1; count of bases not matched to a gene: 13. The CDR3 protein is CASSKGVRGGQETQYF. The CDR3 coding sequence is TGTGCCAGCTCTAAAGGGGTTCGCGGGGGCCAAGAGACCCAGTACTTC.

This clonotype rates as medium-sized. The chain employs TRBV7-9 and TRBJ1-5; a possible D gene is TRBD1 (6 bases). Between the trimmed V and J ends, which lost 3 bases and 4 bases, there was a span of 10 bases. The germline gives CDR1 SEHNR, CDR2 FQNEAQ (reference sequence). This CDR3 is 14 amino acids long. CDR3 sequence reads: CASSFTGTNQPQHF. In DNA form, the CDR3 reads TGTGCCAGCAGCTTTACAGGGACAAATCAGCCCCAGCATTTT.

This clonotype counts as medium-sized. The chain links TRBV25-1 to TRBJ2-7; 7 bases agree with TRBD1. After removal of 3 bases from V and 6 bases from J, the junction contained 8 bases not matched to a gene. Germline CDR1 and CDR2: MGHDK and SYGVNS. CDR3 length equals 14 residues. As DNA, the CDR3 is TGTGCCAGCAGTGAGACAGGGTGGGTGTTCGAGCAGTACTTC. Its protein product is CASSETGWVFEQYF.